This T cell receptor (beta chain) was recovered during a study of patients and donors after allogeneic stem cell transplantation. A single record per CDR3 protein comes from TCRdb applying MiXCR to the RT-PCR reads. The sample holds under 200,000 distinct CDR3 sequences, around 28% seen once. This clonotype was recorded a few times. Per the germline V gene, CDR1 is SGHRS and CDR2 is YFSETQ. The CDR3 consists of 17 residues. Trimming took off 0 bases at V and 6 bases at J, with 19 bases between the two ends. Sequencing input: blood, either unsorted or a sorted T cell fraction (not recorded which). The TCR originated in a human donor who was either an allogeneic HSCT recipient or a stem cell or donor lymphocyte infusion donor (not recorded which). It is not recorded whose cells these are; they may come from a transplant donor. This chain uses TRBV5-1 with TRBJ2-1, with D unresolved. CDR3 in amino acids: CASSLGYAVSFRNEQFF. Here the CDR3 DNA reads TGCGCCAGCAGCTTGGGGTATGCTGTCTCATTCCGCAATGAGCAGTTCTTC.